This T cell receptor beta chain was recovered during a study of blood T cells in healthy people across ages. A second PCR of about 7 to 11 cycles used a sample-barcoded 5' primer and a J-beta primer mix. Researchers report that a template-switch adaptor with 12 random nucleotides tagged each cDNA molecule. TCRdb processed the 5' RACE reads anew with MiXCR; each CDR3 protein has one entry. The table lists 550,000 to 600,000 distinct CDR3 sequences, approximately 27% of them singletons. Donation came from healthy Caucasian individuals in Russia who were aged about 6 to 100. Each donor had around 9.8 milliliters of peripheral blood drawn. General observations from the study: Naive CD4+ cells and diversity were both higher in long-lived donors than in aged donors.

CDR1 and CDR2 (germline): SGHAT, FQNNGV. V lost 0 bases and J lost 2, with 6 bases in between. There are 14 residues in the CDR3. As concerns this clonotype: Its target is unknown.

This rearrangement joins TRBV11-2 to TRBJ2-3; D gene ambiguous. Sequencing used blood. The TCR comes from a woman aged 65 to 85 in good health. The CDR3 DNA reads TGTGCCAGCAGCTTAGATCATAACACAGATACGCAGTATTTT. Residues: CASSLDHNTDTQYF.